This T cell receptor (beta chain) comes out of a study of OX40 agonist ivuxolimab in advanced cancers. Study-wide context: While on treatment, patients had intravenous ivuxolimab at 0.01 to 10 mg/kg every 2 weeks. Study-wide results and caveats: CD8+ T cells were the subset that, on average, had more expanded clones than CD4+.

With regard to this clone: The antigen is unknown. Other DNA sequences in the sample encode the same CDR3.

CDR3 length: 16 residues. J lost 3 bases, V lost 3 bases, and 8 bases had no gene match. Germline V gives CDR1 SQVTM, CDR2 ANQGSEA. Profiled with immunoSEQ multiplex PCR; TCRdb holds only in-frame clones, not every one. The data hold 55,000 to 75,000 clones, with around 86% observed a single time. This sequence originates from an adult with an advanced solid tumor such as melanoma, head and neck, liver or kidney cancer. Specimen: CD4+ or CD8+ T cells sorted from blood, collected in a trial of the OX40 agonist ivuxolimab. The J gene is TRBJ2-5, the V gene TRBV29-1, with 12 bases aligning to TRBD2. The DNA of the CDR3 is TGCAGCGTTGATGCTAGCGGGAGGGGAGGTGAAGAGACCCAGTACTTC. Encoded protein: CSVDASGRGGEETQYF.